Detailed here is one T cell receptor (beta chain). The antigen this receptor binds is unknown. No much larger clonotype is one base removed from it; base qualities were not supplied. Its CDR3 holds 14 amino acids, cysteine through phenylalanine. The read is trimmed to its CDR3 DNA, 42 bases read in frame from base 1. V gives up 6 bases and J gives up 5 bases, and the segment between their germline ends measures 16 bases. For CDR1 and CDR2, the germline V gene lists ENHRY and SYGVKD. TCRbeta CDR3 regions were amplified from genomic DNA by means of the immunoSEQ Assay, a bias-controlled multiplex PCR. The published analysis was carried out like this. The number of nucleated cells in each sample was estimated from the amplification of reference gene primers within the assay. Sequence reads were collapsed and filtered to measure the absolute abundance of every unique TCRbeta CDR3 rearrangement. For each sample, productive Simpson clonality was calculated as the square root of Simpson's diversity index over productive rearrangements. The clones in this table, taken by TCRdb from immuneACCESS, are in-frame only. Not every clone is retained; where verified, under half of the shortfall comes from an unresolved V gene, and the cause of the rest is unknown. Clone size and the V and J calls come from that table; the DNA yielded D and trimming. The sample table shows around 220,000 clones, and around 82% are seen once. The ten largest clones take up 7.4% of the sample.

Participants in the prospective study were aged roughly 18 to 100 years, lived in 24 United States geographic areas, and enrolled through a virtual design. In the prospective study, participants were assigned to cohorts based on the clinical history participants reported in a screening survey and a study questionnaire. Each participant in the prospective study had whole blood, serum and a nasopharyngeal or oropharyngeal swab collected by mobile phlebotomists. Prospective study participants could optionally give additional blood draws and questionnaires over an approximately two-month period. Before DNA extraction, blood samples from the prospective study were shipped at room temperature or frozen. The source of the sample is a study of blood T cell repertoires in COVID-19 (dated by TCRdb to between 2020 and 2021). Broadly, across the study: Samples from collaborators originated in the United States, Italy and Spain and spanned both the acute and convalescent phases of COVID-19. Samples came from the ongoing ImmuneRACE study (first 160 participants) plus 1,254 subjects from 6 global collaborators. Subjects who had been exposed to COVID-19, were actively infected with it, or had recovered from it provided the deeply sampled blood TCRbeta repertoires that made up the dataset. Nearly every sample came with metadata listing a de-identified subject ID, COVID-19 status, age in years and sex. Where available, HLA class I and class II types were obtained from metadata supplied by the sample provider rather than from assay-based typing. The material from the prospective study consisted of cDNA or gDNA derived from T cells, B-cell-depleted T cells, or PBMCs. The repertoires were released in a freely available public database intended as a resource for research on the immune response to SARS-CoV-2. Overall study results and their limits: The quantity of clinical and demographic metadata differed by source and by participant and was supplied without curation.

The TCR sequence derives from a woman aged 40 to 49 with acute COVID-19. Input material: PBMCs or T cells enriched from blood (not recorded which). The rearranged chain carries TRBV10-3 and TRBJ2-5; a weak D assignment points to TRBD2 (6 bases agree). The DNA is TGTGCCATCAGGCCGGACTACTCAGGGGAGACCCAGTACTTC. Its protein product is CAIRPDYSGETQYF.